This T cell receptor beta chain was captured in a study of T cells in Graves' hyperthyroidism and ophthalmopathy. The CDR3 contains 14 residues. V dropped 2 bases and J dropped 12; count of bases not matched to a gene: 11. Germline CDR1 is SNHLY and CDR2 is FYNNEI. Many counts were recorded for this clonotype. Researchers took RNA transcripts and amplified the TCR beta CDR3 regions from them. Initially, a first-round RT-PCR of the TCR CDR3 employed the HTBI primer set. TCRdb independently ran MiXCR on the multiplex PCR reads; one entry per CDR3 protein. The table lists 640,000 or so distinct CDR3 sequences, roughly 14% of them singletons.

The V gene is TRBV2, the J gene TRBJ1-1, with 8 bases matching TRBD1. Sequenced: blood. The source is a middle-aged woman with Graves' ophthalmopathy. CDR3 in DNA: TGTGCCAGCAGTGAATGGACAGGGAGAGGGGAAACTTTCTTT. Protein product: CASSEWTGRGETFF.